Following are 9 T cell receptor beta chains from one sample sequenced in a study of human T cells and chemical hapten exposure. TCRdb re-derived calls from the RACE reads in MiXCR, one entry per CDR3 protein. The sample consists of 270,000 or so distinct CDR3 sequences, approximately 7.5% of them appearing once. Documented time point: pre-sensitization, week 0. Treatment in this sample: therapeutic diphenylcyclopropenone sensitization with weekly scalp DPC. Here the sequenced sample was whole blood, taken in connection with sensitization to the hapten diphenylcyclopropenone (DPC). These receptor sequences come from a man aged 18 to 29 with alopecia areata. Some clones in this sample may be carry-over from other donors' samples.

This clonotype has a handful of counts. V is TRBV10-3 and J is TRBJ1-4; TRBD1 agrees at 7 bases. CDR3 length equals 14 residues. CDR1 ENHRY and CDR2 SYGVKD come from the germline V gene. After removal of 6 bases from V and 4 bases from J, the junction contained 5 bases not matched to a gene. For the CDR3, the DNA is TGTGCCATCAGGGGGGACAGAAGTAATGAAAAACTGTTTTTT. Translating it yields CAIRGDRSNEKLFF.

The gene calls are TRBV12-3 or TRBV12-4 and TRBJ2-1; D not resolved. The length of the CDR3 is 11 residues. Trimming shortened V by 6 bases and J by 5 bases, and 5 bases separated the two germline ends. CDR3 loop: CASRGNNEQFF. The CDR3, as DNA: TGTGCCAGCAGGGGTAACAATGAGCAGTTCTTC.

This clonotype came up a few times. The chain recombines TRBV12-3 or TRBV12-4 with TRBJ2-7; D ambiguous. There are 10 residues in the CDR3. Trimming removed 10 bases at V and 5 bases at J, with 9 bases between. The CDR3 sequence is CATTGHEQYV. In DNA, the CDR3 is TGTGCCACCACCGGTCACGAGCAGTACGTC.

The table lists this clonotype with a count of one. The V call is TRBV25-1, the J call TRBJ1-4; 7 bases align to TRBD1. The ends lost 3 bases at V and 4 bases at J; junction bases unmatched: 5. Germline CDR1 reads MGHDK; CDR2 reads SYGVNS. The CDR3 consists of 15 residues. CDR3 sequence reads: CASSEKGAGNEKLFF. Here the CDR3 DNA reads TGTGCCAGCAGTGAGAAGGGGGCGGGTAATGAAAAACTGTTTTTT.

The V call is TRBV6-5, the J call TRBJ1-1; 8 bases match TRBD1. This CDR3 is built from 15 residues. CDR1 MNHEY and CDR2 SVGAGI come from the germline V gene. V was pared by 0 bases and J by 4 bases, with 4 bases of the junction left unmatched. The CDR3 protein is CASSYSIQGATEAFF. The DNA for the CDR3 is TGTGCCAGCAGTTACTCGATTCAGGGGGCCACTGAAGCTTTCTTT.

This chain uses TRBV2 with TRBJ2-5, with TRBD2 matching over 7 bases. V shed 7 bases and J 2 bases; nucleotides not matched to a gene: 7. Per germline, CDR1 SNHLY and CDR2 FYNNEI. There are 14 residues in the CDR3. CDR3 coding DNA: TGTGCCAGCAAACCTAGGGGACTACAAGAGACCCAGTACTTC. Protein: CASKPRGLQETQYF. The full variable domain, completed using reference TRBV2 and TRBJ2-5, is EPEVTQTPSHQVTQMGQEVILRCVPISNHLYFYWYRQILGQKVEFLVSFYNNEISEKSEIFDDQFSVERPDGSNFTLKIRSTKLEDSAMYFCASKPRGLQETQYFGPGTRLLVL.

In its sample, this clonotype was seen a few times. DNA for the CDR3: TGCAGCGTTGAGGGACAGAACGTTTACTATGGCTACACCTTC. It is translated as CSVEGQNVYYGYTF. The V gene is TRBV29-1, the J gene TRBJ1-2, with TRBD1 identical over 7 bases. V was pared by 3 bases and J by 3 bases, with 7 bases of the junction left unmatched. This CDR3 is built from 14 residues. Germline V CDR1 and CDR2: SQVTM, ANQGSEA.

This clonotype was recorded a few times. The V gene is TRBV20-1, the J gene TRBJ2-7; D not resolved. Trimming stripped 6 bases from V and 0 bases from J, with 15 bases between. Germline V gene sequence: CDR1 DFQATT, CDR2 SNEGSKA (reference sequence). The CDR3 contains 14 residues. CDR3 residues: CSAEFPWSSYEQYF. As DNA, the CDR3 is TGCAGTGCCGAATTCCCTTGGAGCTCCTACGAGCAGTACTTC.

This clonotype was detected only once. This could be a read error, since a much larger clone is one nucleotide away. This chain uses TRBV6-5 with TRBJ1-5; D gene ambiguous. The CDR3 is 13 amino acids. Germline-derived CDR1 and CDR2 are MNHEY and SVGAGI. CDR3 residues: CVSKRDSNQPQHF. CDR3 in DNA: TGTGTCAGCAAAAGAGACAGCAATCAGCCCCAGCATTTT.